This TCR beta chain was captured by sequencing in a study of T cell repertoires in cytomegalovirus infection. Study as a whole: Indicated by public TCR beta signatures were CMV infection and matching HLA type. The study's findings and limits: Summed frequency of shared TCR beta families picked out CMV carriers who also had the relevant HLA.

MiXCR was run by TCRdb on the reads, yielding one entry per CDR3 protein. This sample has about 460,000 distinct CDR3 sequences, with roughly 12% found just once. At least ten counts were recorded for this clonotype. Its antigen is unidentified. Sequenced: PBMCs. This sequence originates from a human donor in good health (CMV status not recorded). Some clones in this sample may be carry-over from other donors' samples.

In DNA form, the CDR3 reads TGTGCCAGCAGTTTAGGGTTTGAAAGAAACACTGAAGCTTTCTTT. Its translation is CASSLGFERNTEAFF. V usage is TRBV12-3 or TRBV12-4 and J usage is TRBJ1-1; D remains unclear. The length of the CDR3 is 15 residues. Trimming left V 1 base short and J 2 bases short, with 11 bases between.